This passage covers 14 T cell receptor beta chains from one sample sequenced in a study of blood T cell repertoires in COVID-19. The assay was immunoSEQ multiplex PCR, and TCRdb's table has in-frame clones only and misses some. The sample records under 400,000 clones, approximately 86% being singletons. The specimen was PBMCs or T cells enriched from blood (not recorded which). The receptors originated from a woman in her forties with acute COVID-19.

The CDR3 sequence is CASSQLRQVLDTEAFF. The CDR3 DNA sequence: TGTGCCAGCAGCCAGCTACGACAGGTTTTAGACACTGAAGCTTTCTTT. This sequence joins TRBV3-1 (or the pseudogene TRBV3-2) and TRBJ1-1; TRBD1 might be the D (6 bases). Germline-derived CDR1 and CDR2 are LGHDT and YNNKEL (reference sequence). CDR3 length equals 16 residues. V was trimmed by 3 bases and J by 3 bases, leaving 17 bases between them.

This chain connects TRBV7-9 to TRBJ1-6; TRBD1 aligns across 10 bases. Trimming at V came to 5 bases and at J to 5 bases, leaving 3 bases not matched to a gene. The V gene's germline CDR1 is SEHNR and CDR2 FQNEAQ (reference sequence). CDR3 size: 15 residues. The CDR3 DNA follows: TGTGCCAGCAGCCGGGACAGGGGCAATAATTCACCCCTCCACTTT. Translation gives CASSRDRGNNSPLHF.

This chain uses TRBV28 with TRBJ1-4, with D tentatively TRBD1 (6 bases). This CDR3 comprises 17 residues. V was pared by 2 bases and J by 6 bases, with 19 bases between. Germline CDR1 and CDR2: MDHEN and SYDVKM. The CDR3 nucleotides are TGTGCCAGCAGTTTACCATTCGGGGCGTCAGGGGATGAAAAACTGTTTTTT. It is translated as CASSLPFGASGDEKLFF.

This clone was counted a single time. J is TRBJ1-4 and V is TRBV19; 12 bases map to TRBD1. With V trimmed by 7 bases and J by 5 bases, 20 bases remained unmatched. CDR3 length: 20 residues. Germline V lookup: CDR1 LNHDA, CDR2 SQIVND (reference sequence). The CDR3 loop is CASIPRSGTGGDPRNEKLFF. The CDR3 bases are TGTGCCAGTATCCCTCGCTCCGGGACAGGGGGCGATCCACGAAATGAAAAACTGTTTTTT.

Here the CDR3 DNA reads TGTGCCAGCAGCTTGGATGGAGGAGGGCAAGAGACCCAGTACTTC. This codes for CASSLDGGGQETQYF. The chain links TRBV5-8 to TRBJ2-5, with D tentatively TRBD2 (6 bases). Between the trimmed V and J ends, which lost 0 bases and 2 bases, there was a span of 11 bases. Germline V gives CDR1 SGHTS, CDR2 YDEGEE. This CDR3 is built from 15 residues.

The genes are TRBV19 and TRBJ2-2, with D possibly being TRBD1 (6 bases). Germline V gives CDR1 LNHDA, CDR2 SQIVND (reference sequence). V lost 4 bases to trimming and J lost 2 bases, with 11 bases between them. This CDR3 is built from 15 residues. Here the CDR3 DNA reads TGTGCCAGTAGTAAAGGACAGAGCAACACCGGGGAGCTGTTTTTT. Amino acids: CASSKGQSNTGELFF.

The CDR3 nucleotides are TGTGCCAGCAGTCCCTCAGGAAATGGCTACACCTTC. The encoded protein is CASSPSGNGYTF. The V and J genes are TRBV28 and TRBJ1-2; no definite D call. The CDR3 is 12 amino acids. V was clipped by 5 bases and J by 6 bases, with 10 bases between them. Per the germline V gene, CDR1 is MDHEN and CDR2 is SYDVKM.

The chain recombines TRBV6-1 with TRBJ2-1; TRBD2 is a possible D gene (6 bases). Germline CDR1 is MNHNS and CDR2 is SASEGT. The V gene lost 1 base and the J gene lost 8 bases, with 9 bases spanning the gap. The CDR3 totals 13 residues. CDR3 region: CASSEERGYEQFF. Here the CDR3 DNA reads TGTGCCAGCAGTGAAGAACGGGGGTATGAGCAGTTCTTC.

This chain connects TRBV5-4 to TRBJ2-1, with TRBD2 matching 8 bases. The V gene's germline CDR1 is SGHNT and CDR2 YYREEE (reference sequence). The CDR3 runs 16 residues. The V segment lost 6 bases and the J segment 1 base; nucleotides outside the gene matches: 9. The CDR3 protein is CASMRGTSGSYNEQFF. The CDR3 region has the DNA TGTGCCAGCATGCGGGGAACTAGCGGTTCCTACAATGAGCAGTTCTTC.

This chain joins TRBV19 and TRBJ1-6; 7 positions agree with TRBD1. Germline V CDR1 and CDR2: LNHDA, SQIVND (reference sequence). J lost 6 bases, V lost 5 bases, and 7 bases had no gene match. CDR3 length: 15 residues. The CDR3 DNA reads TGTGCCAGTAGTTCATCGGGACAGCCTAATTCACCCCTCCACTTT. Its protein is CASSSSGQPNSPLHF. The whole variable domain, remainder taken from reference TRBV19 and TRBJ1-6, is DGGITQSPKYLFRKEGQNVTLSCEQNLNHDAMYWYRQDPGQGLRLIYYSQIVNDFQKGDIAEGYSVSREKKESFPLTVTSAQKNPTAFYLCASSSSGQPNSPLHFGNGTRLTVT.

This rearrangement joins TRBV7-9 to TRBJ1-2; D unresolved. The CDR3 has 13 residues. The germline CDR1 and CDR2 sequences are SEHNR and FQNEAQ (reference sequence). V gave up 1 base and J gave up 1 base, with 4 bases separating them. The CDR3 here is CASSLDLNYGYTF. The CDR3 nucleotides are TGTGCCAGCAGCTTAGATCTTAACTATGGCTACACCTTC.

This clone was detected only a few times. In DNA form, the CDR3 reads TGTGCCAGCTCAATGGCAGACCAAGAGACCCAGTACTTC. Translating gives CASSMADQETQYF. This chain joins TRBV18 and TRBJ2-5; D unclear. Germline CDR1 and CDR2: KGHSH and LQKENI. CDR3 length: 13 residues. The V end was cut by 5 bases, the J end by 0 bases, with 7 bases between.

This chain connects TRBV19 to TRBJ1-1, with D possibly TRBD1 on 5 matching bases. V lost 4 bases and J lost 0, with 9 bases in between. This CDR3 contains 14 residues. CDR1 and CDR2 (germline): LNHDA, SQIVND (reference sequence). The CDR3 sequence: CASSRAGLNTEAFF. CDR3 bases: TGTGCCAGTAGTAGGGCAGGGCTGAACACTGAAGCTTTCTTT.

The rearrangement links TRBV4-3 to TRBJ2-2; tentatively, D is TRBD2 (6 bases). Trimming stripped 7 bases from V and 11 bases from J, with 11 bases between. This CDR3 is 11 amino acids long. CDR1 LGHNA and CDR2 YSLEER come from the germline V gene. Written as DNA, the CDR3 is TGCGCCAGCACCGACGGGGGAGAGCTGTTTTTT. Translation: CASTDGGELFF.